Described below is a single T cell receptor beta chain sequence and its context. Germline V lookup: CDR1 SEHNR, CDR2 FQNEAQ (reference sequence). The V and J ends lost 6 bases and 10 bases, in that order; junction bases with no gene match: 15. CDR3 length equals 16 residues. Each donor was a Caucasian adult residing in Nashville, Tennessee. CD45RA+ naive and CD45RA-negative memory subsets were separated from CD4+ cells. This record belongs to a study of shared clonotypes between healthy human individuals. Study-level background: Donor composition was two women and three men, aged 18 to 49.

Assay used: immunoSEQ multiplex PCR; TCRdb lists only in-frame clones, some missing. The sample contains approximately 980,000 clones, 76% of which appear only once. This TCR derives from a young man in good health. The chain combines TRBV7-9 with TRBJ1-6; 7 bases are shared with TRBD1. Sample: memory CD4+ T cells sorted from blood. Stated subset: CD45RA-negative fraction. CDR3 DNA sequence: TGTGCCAGCAGTCGACTCATCCGGGACAGACCCTCACCCCTCCACTTT. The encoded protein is CASSRLIRDRPSPLHF.